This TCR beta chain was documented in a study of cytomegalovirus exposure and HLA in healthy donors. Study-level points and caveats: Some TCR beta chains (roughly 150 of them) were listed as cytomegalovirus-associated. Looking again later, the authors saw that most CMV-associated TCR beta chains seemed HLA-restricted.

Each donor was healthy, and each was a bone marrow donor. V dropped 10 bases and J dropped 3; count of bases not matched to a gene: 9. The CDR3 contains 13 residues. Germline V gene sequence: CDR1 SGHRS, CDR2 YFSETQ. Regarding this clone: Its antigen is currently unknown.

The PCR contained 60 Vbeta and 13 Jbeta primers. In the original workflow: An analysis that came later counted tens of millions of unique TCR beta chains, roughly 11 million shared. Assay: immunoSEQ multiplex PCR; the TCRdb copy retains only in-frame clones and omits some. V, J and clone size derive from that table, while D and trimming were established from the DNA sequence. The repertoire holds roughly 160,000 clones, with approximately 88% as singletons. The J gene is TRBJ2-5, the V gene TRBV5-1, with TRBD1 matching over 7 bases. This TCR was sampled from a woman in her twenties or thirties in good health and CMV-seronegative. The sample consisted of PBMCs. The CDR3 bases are TGCGCCTGCGGCTCGACAGGGAAAGAGACCCAGTACTTC. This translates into CACGSTGKETQYF.